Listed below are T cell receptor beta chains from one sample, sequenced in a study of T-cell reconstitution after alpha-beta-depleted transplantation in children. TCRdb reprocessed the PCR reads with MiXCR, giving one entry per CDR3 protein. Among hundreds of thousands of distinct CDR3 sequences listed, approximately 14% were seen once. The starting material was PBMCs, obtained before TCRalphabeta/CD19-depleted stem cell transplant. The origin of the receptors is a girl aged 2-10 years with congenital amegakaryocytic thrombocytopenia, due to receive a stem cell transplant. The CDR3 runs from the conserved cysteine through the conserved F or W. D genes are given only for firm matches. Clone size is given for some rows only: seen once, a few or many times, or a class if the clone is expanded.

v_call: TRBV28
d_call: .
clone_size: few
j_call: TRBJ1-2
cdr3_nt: TGTGCCAGCCGATTAGGGCCTCCCGCGGGCTACACCTTC
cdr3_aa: CASRLGPPAGYTF

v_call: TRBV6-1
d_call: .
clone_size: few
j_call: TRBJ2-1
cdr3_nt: TGTGCCAGCAGCAACGCCGGGGGCAACTTCGGTGAGCAGTTCTTC
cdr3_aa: CASSNAGGNFGEQFF

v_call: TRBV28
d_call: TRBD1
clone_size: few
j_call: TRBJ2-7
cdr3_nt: TGTGCCAGCATGTCCCTGGACAGGGGGGTGCAGCAGTACTTC
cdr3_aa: CASMSLDRGVQQYF

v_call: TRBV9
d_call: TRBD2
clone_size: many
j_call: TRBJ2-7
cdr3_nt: TGTGCCAGCAGCGTGTCCGGGACTAGCGAGTCCTACGAGCAGTACTTC
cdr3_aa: CASSVSGTSESYEQYF

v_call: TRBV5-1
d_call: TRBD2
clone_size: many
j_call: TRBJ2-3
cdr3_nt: TGCGCCAGCAGCTCAGCGGGAGCTAGCACAGATACGCAGTATTTT
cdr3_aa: CASSSAGASTDTQYF

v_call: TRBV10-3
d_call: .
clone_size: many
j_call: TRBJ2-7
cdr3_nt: TGTGCCATCAGTGAGTCGTCCACAGGGTCAAACGAGCAGTACTTC
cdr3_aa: CAISESSTGSNEQYF

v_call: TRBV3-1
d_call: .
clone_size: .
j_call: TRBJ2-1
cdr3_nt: TGTGCCAGCAGCCAAGTCGTTCCCAGGGGCCCCTCTTCCTATGAGCAGTTCTTC
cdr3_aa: CASSQVVPRGPSSYEQFF

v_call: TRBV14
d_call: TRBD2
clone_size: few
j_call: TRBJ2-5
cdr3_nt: TGTGCCAGCAGCCAAGTCAGTTTGCGGGAGTGGGAGACCCAGTACTTC
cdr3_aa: CASSQVSLREWETQYF

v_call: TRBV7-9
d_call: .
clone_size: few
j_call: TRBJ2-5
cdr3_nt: TGTGCCAGCAGTAACACTCGGACAGAAGAGACCCAGTACTTC
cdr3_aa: CASSNTRTEETQYF

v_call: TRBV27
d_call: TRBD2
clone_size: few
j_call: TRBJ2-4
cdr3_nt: TGTGCCAGCAGTTTAGGGAGGGGCATTCAGTACTTC
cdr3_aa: CASSLGRGIQYF

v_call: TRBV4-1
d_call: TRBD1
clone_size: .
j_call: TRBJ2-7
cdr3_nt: TGCGCCAGCAGCCAAAACCCTATCCGGGACAGGGTCTACGAGCAGTACTTC
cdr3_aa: CASSQNPIRDRVYEQYF

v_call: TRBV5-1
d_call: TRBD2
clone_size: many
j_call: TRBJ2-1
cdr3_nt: TGCGCCAGCAGTGGGACTAGCGGGACAGGCTTAGATGAGCAGTTCTTC
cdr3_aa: CASSGTSGTGLDEQFF

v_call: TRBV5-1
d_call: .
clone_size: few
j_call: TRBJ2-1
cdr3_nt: TGCGCCAGCAGTAGGGCCCCAGGCAATGAGCAGTTCTTC
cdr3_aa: CASSRAPGNEQFF

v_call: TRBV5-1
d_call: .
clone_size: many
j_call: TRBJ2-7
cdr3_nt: TGCGCCAGCAGCTTGTCGAGTCGGATCGTTAGTTCCTACGAGCAGTACTTC
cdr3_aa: CASSLSSRIVSSYEQYF

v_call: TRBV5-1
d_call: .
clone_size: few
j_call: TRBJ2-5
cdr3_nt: TGCGCCAGCACCGACCAGACGGCCGTCCTGGAGACCCAGTACTTC
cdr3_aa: CASTDQTAVLETQYF

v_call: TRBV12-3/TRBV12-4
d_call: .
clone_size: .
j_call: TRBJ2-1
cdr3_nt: TGTGCCAGCACCCCCGGGACTGAGCAGTTCTTC
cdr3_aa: CASTPGTEQFF

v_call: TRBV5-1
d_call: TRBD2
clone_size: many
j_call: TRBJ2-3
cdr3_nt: TGCGCCAGCAGCTTCTGGACTAGCGGGAGTGTCCCAGATACGCAGTATTTT
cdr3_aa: CASSFWTSGSVPDTQYF

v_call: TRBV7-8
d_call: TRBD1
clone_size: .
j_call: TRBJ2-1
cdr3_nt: TGTGCCAGCAGCTTACGGGACAGCAACAATGAGCAGTTCTTC
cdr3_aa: CASSLRDSNNEQFF

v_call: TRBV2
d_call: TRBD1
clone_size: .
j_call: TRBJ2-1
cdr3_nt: TGTGCCAGCAGTGCTAGACAGGGGACTTACAATGAGCAGTTCTTC
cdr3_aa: CASSARQGTYNEQFF

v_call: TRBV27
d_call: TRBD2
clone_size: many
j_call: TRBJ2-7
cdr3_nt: TGTGCCAGCAGTTTAGGGCTAGCGGGAGCACAGCAGTACTTC
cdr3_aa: CASSLGLAGAQQYF

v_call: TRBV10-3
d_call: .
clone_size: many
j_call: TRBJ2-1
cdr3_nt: TGTGCCATCAGTGAGGGGGCGTACTACAATGAGCAGTTCTTC
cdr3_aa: CAISEGAYYNEQFF

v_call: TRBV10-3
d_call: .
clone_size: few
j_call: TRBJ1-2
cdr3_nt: TGTGCCATCAGTGAGACCGGGACTTATTATGGCTACACCTTC
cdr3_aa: CAISETGTYYGYTF

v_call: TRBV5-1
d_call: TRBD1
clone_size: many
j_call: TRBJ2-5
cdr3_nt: TGCGCCAGCAGAGACAGGGCGTACCAAGAGACCCAGTACTTC
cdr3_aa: CASRDRAYQETQYF

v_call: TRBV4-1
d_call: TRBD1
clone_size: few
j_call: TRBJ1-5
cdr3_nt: TGCGCCAGCAGCCAAGAAGATTTCGGACAGGGTCCCTCCTATAGCAATCAGCCCCAGCATTTT
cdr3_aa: CASSQEDFGQGPSYSNQPQHF

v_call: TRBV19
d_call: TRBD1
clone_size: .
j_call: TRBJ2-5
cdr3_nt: TGTGCCAGTAGTATTGTAGTCCTCCCAGACAGGGAACAAGAGACCCAGTACTTC
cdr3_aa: CASSIVVLPDREQETQYF

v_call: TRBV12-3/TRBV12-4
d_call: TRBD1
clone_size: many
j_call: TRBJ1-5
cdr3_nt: TGTGCCAGCAACCAGGGGGCAGAGAGTCAGCCCCAGCATTTT
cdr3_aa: CASNQGAESQPQHF

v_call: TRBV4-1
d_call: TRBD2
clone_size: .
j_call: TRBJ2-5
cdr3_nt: TGCGCCAGCAGCCATGGGGCTAGCGGGTTCCAAGAGACCCAGTACTTC
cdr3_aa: CASSHGASGFQETQYF

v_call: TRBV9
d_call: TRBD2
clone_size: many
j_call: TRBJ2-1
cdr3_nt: TGTGCCAGCAGCGGCTTACCTAGCGGGTACAATGAGCAGTTCTTC
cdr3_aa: CASSGLPSGYNEQFF

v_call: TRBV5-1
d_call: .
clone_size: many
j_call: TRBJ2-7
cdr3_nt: TGCGCCAGCAGCTTGGCAGGGAACAGCGAGCAGTACTTC
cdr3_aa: CASSLAGNSEQYF

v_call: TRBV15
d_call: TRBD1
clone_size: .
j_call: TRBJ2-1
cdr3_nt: TGTGCCACCAGCAGGGACAACCGGGACAGCTTCTACAATGAGCAGTTCTTC
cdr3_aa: CATSRDNRDSFYNEQFF

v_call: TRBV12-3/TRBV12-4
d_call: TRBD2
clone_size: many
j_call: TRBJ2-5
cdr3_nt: TGTGCCAGCATTTCCTCCCTTAGCGGGCGTGAGGAGACCCAGTACTTC
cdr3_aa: CASISSLSGREETQYF

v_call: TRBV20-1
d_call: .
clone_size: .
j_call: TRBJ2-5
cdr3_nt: TGCAGTGCTACCTCGGCCGGGGAGATAGGGACCCAGTACTTC
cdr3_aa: CSATSAGEIGTQYF

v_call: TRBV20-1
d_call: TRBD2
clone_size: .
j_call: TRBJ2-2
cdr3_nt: TGCAGTGCTAGAGGGCCAGCGGGAGTGGGCGGGGAGCTGTTTTTT
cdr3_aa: CSARGPAGVGGELFF

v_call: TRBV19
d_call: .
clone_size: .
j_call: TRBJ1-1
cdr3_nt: TGTGCCAGTATATGGCGAGGCACCCCGAACACTGAAGCTTTCTTT
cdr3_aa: CASIWRGTPNTEAFF

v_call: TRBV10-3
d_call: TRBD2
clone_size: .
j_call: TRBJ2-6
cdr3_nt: TGTGCCATCAGTCCTAGTTCGAGACTAGCAAGCTCTGGGGCCAACGTCCTGACTTTC
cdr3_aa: CAISPSSRLASSGANVLTF

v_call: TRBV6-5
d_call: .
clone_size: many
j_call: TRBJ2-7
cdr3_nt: TGTGCCAGCGGGACAAAAAACTACGAGCAGTACTTC
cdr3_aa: CASGTKNYEQYF

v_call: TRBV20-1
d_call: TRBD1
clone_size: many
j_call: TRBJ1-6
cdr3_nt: TGCAGTGCTAGGGGGACAGCAGATTCACCCCTCCACTTT
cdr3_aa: CSARGTADSPLHF

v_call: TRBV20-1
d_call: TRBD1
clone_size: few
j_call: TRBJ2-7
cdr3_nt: TGCAGTGCTCACCGGGACAGGGTCGACGAGCAGTACTTC
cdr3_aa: CSAHRDRVDEQYF

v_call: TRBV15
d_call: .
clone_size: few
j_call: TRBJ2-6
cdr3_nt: TGTGCCACCAGCAGAGAACTATCAGGCTCTGGGGCCAACGTCCTGACTTTC
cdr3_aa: CATSRELSGSGANVLTF

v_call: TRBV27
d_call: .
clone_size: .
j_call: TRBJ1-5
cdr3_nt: TGTGCCTGCAGTTTCGGCGGGAATCAGCCCCAGCATTTT
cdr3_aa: CACSFGGNQPQHF

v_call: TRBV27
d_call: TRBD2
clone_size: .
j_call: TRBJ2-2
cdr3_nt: TGTGCCAGCAGTTTATCTGCTAGCGGGAGTGCCGGGGAGCTGTTTTTT
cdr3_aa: CASSLSASGSAGELFF

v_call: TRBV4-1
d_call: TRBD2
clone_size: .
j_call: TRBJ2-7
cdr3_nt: TGCGCCAGCAGCCAGTCAACTAGCGGGAGTATGTACGAGCAGTACTTC
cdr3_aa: CASSQSTSGSMYEQYF

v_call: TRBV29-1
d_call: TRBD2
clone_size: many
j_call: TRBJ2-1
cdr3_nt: TGCAGCGCCCCCATTGGACTAGGGGAAAATGAGCAGTTCTTC
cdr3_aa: CSAPIGLGENEQFF

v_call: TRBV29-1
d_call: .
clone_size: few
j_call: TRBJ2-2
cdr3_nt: TGCAGCGTTGAAGATCAAAGGGGTACGAACACCGGGGAGCTGTTTTTT
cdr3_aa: CSVEDQRGTNTGELFF

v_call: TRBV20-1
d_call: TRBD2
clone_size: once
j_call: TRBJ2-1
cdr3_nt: TGCAGTACCCTCCCAGGAGGGAGGGCCATGTACAATGAGCAGTTCTTC
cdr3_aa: CSTLPGGRAMYNEQFF

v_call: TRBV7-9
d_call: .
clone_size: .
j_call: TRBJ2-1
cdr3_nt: TGTGCCAGCAGCCCCACGGAGTCCTACAATGAGCAGTTCTTC
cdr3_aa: CASSPTESYNEQFF

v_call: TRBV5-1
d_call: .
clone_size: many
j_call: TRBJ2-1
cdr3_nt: TGCGCCAGCGGAGGGGGACAAAGCTACAATGAGCAGTTCTTC
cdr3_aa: CASGGGQSYNEQFF

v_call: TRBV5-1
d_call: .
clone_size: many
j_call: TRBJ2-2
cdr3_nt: TGCGCCAGCAGCTTGGCTAGCGCTGTCTCCGGGGAGCTGTTTTTT
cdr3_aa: CASSLASAVSGELFF

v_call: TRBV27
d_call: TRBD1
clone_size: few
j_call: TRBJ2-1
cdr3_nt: TGTGCCAGCAGTTTTCTCGGGACAGGAAACAATGAGCAGTTCTTC
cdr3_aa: CASSFLGTGNNEQFF

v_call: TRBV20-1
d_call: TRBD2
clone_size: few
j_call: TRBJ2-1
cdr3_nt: TGCAGTGCTAGTGGCACTAGCGGGGGAAATGAGCAGTTCTTC
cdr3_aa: CSASGTSGGNEQFF

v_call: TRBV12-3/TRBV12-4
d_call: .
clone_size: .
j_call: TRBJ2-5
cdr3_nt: TGTGCCAGCAGTTTTAGTAGGATAAGAGGCGAGACCCAGTACTTC
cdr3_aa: CASSFSRIRGETQYF

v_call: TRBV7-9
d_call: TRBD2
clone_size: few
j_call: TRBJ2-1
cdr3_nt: TGTGCCAGCAGCCTCGACCCGGGACTAGGATCGGAGCAGTTCTTC
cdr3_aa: CASSLDPGLGSEQFF

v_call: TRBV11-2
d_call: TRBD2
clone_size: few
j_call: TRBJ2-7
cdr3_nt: TGTGCCAGCAGCGGTAGAGCGGGAAGATCCTACGAGCAGTACTTC
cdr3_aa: CASSGRAGRSYEQYF

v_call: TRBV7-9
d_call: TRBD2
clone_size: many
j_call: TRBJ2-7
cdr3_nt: TGCGCCAGCAGCTCAACTAGCGGGAGGGCCTACGAGCAGTACTTC
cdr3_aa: CASSSTSGRAYEQYF

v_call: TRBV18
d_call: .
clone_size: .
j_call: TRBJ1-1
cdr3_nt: TGTGCCAGCTCACCGACAAGAGTGAACACTGAAGCTTTCTTT
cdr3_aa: CASSPTRVNTEAFF

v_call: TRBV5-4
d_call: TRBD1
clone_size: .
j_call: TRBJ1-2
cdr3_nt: TGTGCCAGCAGCTCGGGGACAGGGGGTAACTATGGCTACACCTTC
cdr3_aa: CASSSGTGGNYGYTF

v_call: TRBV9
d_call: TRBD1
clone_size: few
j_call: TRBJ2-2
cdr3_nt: TGTGCCAGCAGCGGAGAAGGGACAGGGCGTTTCGGGGAGCTGTTTTTT
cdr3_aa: CASSGEGTGRFGELFF

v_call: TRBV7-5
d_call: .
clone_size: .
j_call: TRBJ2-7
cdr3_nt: .
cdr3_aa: CISVSEAAGAGLVYEQYF

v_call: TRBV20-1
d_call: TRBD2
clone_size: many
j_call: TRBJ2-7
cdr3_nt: TGCAGTGCTAGCGGCGGGAGGGGAACCTACGAGCAGTACTTC
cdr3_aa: CSASGGRGTYEQYF

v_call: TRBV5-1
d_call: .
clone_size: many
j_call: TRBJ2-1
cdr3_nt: TGCGCCAGCAGCTCCCTTGGGGGAGGCGAGCAGTTCTTC
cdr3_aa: CASSSLGGGEQFF